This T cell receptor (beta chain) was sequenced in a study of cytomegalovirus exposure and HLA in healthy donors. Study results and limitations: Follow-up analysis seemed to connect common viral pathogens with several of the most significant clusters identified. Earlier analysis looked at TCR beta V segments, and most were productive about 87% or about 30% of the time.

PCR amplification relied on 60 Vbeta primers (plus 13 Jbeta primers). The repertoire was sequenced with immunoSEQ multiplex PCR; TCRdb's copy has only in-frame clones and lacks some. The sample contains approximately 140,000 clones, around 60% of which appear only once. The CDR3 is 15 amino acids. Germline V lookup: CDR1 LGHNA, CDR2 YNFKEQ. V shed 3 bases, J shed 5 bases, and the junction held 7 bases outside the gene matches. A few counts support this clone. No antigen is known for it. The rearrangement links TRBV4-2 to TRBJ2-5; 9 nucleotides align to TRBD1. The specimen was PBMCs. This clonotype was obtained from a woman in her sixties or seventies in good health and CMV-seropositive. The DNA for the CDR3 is TGTGCCAGCAGCCAGGGGACAGGGTTAAAGGAGACCCAGTACTTC. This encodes CASSQGTGLKETQYF.